This T cell receptor (beta chain) came from a study of regulatory T cells in long-lasting Graves disease. General study findings and limits: Newly diagnosed disease favored TRBV20-1 and TRBJ2-1 over persistent disease.

CDR1 SGHKS and CDR2 YYEKEE come from the germline V gene (reference sequence). The CDR3 covers 14 residues. The ends were cut back, 4 bases at V and 1 base at J, with 11 bases in the middle. iRepertoire HTBI primers and Arm-PCR of CDR3 regions built TCR beta libraries. TCRdb analysed the multiplex PCR reads with MiXCR anew, one entry per CDR3 protein. The table records approximately 350,000 distinct CDR3 sequences, roughly a sixth of them present only once. Described time point: newly diagnosed GD, antithyroid drugs for less than 3 months. Scientists built the TCR library using RNA that was extracted from PBMCs. Those enrolled as patients came out of an endocrinology department in Xi'an, China. This clonotype was observed many times. Antigen specificity is unknown. The data also belong to a second study, concerning T cells in Graves' hyperthyroidism and ophthalmopathy. That publication notes: First-round RT-PCR of the TCR CDR3 relied on the HTBI primer set. Blood also carried most thyroid clonotypes expanded above 0.001.

The input for sequencing was peripheral blood mononuclear cells (PBMCs), taken at new diagnosis, from a patient treated with antithyroid drugs. The chain links TRBV5-5 to TRBJ1-1; the D gene is possibly TRBD1 (5 bases). This TCR was recovered from a man aged 35 to 55 with Graves disease. Here the CDR3 reads CASSALGGNTEAFF. The DNA for the CDR3 is TGTGCCAGCAGCGCCCTCGGGGGGAACACTGAAGCTTTCTTT.